The 11 T cell receptor beta chains below were found in one sample sequenced in a study of blood T cells in healthy people across ages. The authors ran a second PCR of about 6 to 11 cycles using a sample-barcoded 5' primer and a J-beta primer mix. Each CDR3 protein is one row after TCRdb ran MiXCR on the 5' RACE reads. The sample has over a million distinct CDR3 sequences, more than 35% seen once; the top ten hold approximately 17%. The sequencing sample was made of blood. The receptors originated from a woman aged 55-70 years in good health.

The rearrangement joins TRBV3-1 to TRBJ2-7; D unclear. The CDR3 has 14 residues. Trimming pared 6 bases from V and 7 bases from J, leaving 19 bases between. Germline CDR1 reads LGHDT; CDR2 reads YNNKEL (reference sequence). CDR3: CASRGTRLSREQYF. CDR3 nucleotides: TGTGCCAGCAGGGGCACCCGCTTAAGTAGGGAGCAGTACTTC.

In its sample, this clonotype was seen many times. The CDR3 nucleotides read TGCGCCAGCAGCTTGGGAGGTAGCGGGCTCGAGCAGTTCTTC. Translating gives CASSLGGSGLEQFF. This chain uses TRBV5-1 with TRBJ2-1, with 7 bases fitting TRBD2. The V gene's germline CDR1 is SGHRS and CDR2 YFSETQ. The CDR3 is made up of 14 amino acids. V dropped 0 bases and J dropped 10; count of bases not matched to a gene: 7.

This clonotype was seen a handful of times. The gene calls are TRBV28 and TRBJ2-1, with 9 bases lining up with TRBD2. The length of the CDR3 is 18 residues. The ends lost 6 bases at V and 0 bases at J; junction bases unmatched: 12. From germline, CDR1 is MDHEN and CDR2 SYDVKM. The CDR3 loop reads CASSPGASGITSYNEQFF. In DNA, the CDR3 is TGTGCCAGCAGCCCGGGGGCTAGCGGGATTACCTCCTACAATGAGCAGTTCTTC. The whole variable domain, remainder taken from reference TRBV28 and TRBJ2-1, is DVKVTQSSRYLVKRTGEKVFLECVQDMDHENMFWYRQDPGLGLRLIYFSYDVKMKEKGDIPEGYSVSREKKERFSLILESASTNQTSMYLCASSPGASGITSYNEQFFGPGTRLTVL.

This chain connects TRBV9 to TRBJ2-1, with a possible D match to TRBD2 (5 bases). The V and J ends lost 0 bases and 2 bases respectively, with 6 bases between them. The germline gives CDR1 SGDLS, CDR2 YYNGEE. This CDR3 contains 14 residues. The CDR3 sequence is CASSVDGTYNEQFF. DNA for the CDR3: TGTGCCAGCAGCGTAGACGGGACCTACAATGAGCAGTTCTTC. Full variable domain (missing parts from reference TRBV9 and TRBJ2-1): DSGVTQTPKHLITATGQRVTLRCSPRSGDLSVYWYQQSLDQGLQFLIQYYNGEERAKGNILERFSAQQFPDLHSELNLSSLELGDSALYFCASSVDGTYNEQFFGPGTRLTVL.

This clonotype was detected a few times. At one end the junction does not follow the germline gene, possibly because of a read error. The CDR3 region is CASRYSTGSSYNEQFF. DNA for the CDR3: TGTGCCAGCAGGTACTCGACAGGATCCTCCTACAATGAGCAGTTCTTC. V gene TRBV6-6 combines with J gene TRBJ2-1; possible D gene TRBD1, 6 bases. Germline lookup yields CDR1 MNHNY and CDR2 SVGAGI (reference sequence). This CDR3 comprises 16 residues.

V is TRBV29-1 and J is TRBJ1-2; 7 bases line up with TRBD1. V was clipped by 4 bases and J by 3 bases; unmatched bases: 8. The germline gives CDR1 SQVTM, CDR2 ANQGSEA. The CDR3 loop spans 14 amino acids. The CDR3 reads CSVVQTGADYGYTF. DNA of the CDR3: TGCAGCGTTGTGCAAACAGGGGCCGACTATGGCTACACCTTC.

V gene TRBV11-1 combines with J gene TRBJ2-1, with 14 bases identical to TRBD2. The V segment lost 5 bases and the J segment 2 bases; nucleotides outside the gene matches: 20. This CDR3 region has 22 residues. Germline CDR1 and CDR2: SGHAT and FQDESV (reference sequence). In DNA, the CDR3 is TGTGCCAGCAGCACAGGGGTGTTCTCCGGGACTAGCGGGAGAAACCCCTACAATGAGCAGTTCTTC. It encodes CASSTGVFSGTSGRNPYNEQFF.

This clonotype has just a few counts. The chain combines TRBV7-2 with TRBJ2-1; D ambiguous. This CDR3 has 15 residues. The germline CDR1 and CDR2 sequences are SGHTA and FQGNSA. With 8 bases removed from V and 1 base from J, the gap between germline ends came to 15 bases. The CDR3 DNA sequence: TGTGCCAGCGGGGAACAGTCCGCATCCTACAATGAGCAGTTCTTC. It translates to CASGEQSASYNEQFF.

This clonotype was seen a handful of times. The CDR3 DNA is TGTGCCAGCAGTCCGGACAGGGCAGAGGGCAATGAGCAGTTCTTC. Protein sequence: CASSPDRAEGNEQFF. The chain recombines TRBV2 with TRBJ2-1; 8 bases map to TRBD1. CDR3 size: 15 residues. CDR1 is SNHLY, CDR2 FYNNEI, per germline. V dropped 5 bases and J dropped 6; count of bases not matched to a gene: 9.

V and J are TRBV28 and TRBJ1-5; D gene ambiguous. V lost 7 bases, J lost 7 bases, and 11 bases lay in between. CDR3 length: 12 residues. CDR1 and CDR2 from the germline V gene are MDHEN and SYDVKM. The CDR3 coding sequence is TGTGCCAGCACCCAAGAGAGCCAGCCCCAGCATTTT. Its translation: CASTQESQPQHF.

The V call is TRBV14, the J call TRBJ2-7; 8 bases map to TRBD2. The length of the CDR3 is 13 residues. Germline trimming cut 4 bases from V and 3 bases from J; bases unmatched to any gene: 2. From germline, CDR1 is SGHDN and CDR2 FVKESK. Written as DNA, the CDR3 is TGTGCCAGCAGCCCGACTAGCGACTACGAGCAGTACTTC. This encodes CASSPTSDYEQYF.